Presented here are 16 T cell receptor beta chains from one specimen sequenced in a study of control samples from healthy donors and cancer patients. Generated by immunoSEQ multiplex PCR, the TCRdb table keeps only in-frame clones and is missing some. The table has 95,000 to 150,000 clones, roughly nine tenths seen once. The sample comprised blood. Source of these receptors: a woman aged 18-30 years in good health.

The rearrangement links TRBV27 to TRBJ1-2; 7 bases align to TRBD1. The length of the CDR3 is 15 residues. V trimming: 7 bases; J trimming: 0 bases; junction bases outside the gene matches: 8. CDR1 MNHEY and CDR2 SMNVEV come from the germline V gene (reference sequence). CDR3 DNA sequence: TGTGCCAGCAACACAGGGGTTGAGGCTAACTATGGCTACACCTTC. It specifies CASNTGVEANYGYTF.

Only one count was recorded for this clone. This rearrangement joins TRBV15 to TRBJ2-2; D call uncertain. The V end lost 3 bases, the J end lost 10 bases, and 12 bases lay between the germline ends. The CDR3 contains 13 residues. Germline V gene lookup returns CDR1 LNHNV and CDR2 YYDKDF (reference sequence). The CDR3 loop reads CATSSRNVEELFF. CDR3 bases: TGTGCCACCAGCAGCCGGAACGTAGAGGAGCTGTTTTTT.

The V call is TRBV5-1, the J call TRBJ2-5; 7 nucleotides line up with TRBD1. Per the germline V gene, CDR1 is SGHRS and CDR2 is YFSETQ. The CDR3 is made up of 15 amino acids. The trim removed 4 bases at V and 4 bases at J, leaving 10 bases unmatched. CDR3 in amino acids: CASSRTGAVSETQYF. CDR3 bases: TGCGCCAGCAGCCGCACAGGGGCGGTTTCAGAGACCCAGTACTTC.

The V gene is TRBV15, the J gene TRBJ1-5; the D gene is possibly TRBD1 (6 bases). The CDR3 extends over 15 amino acids. Between the trimmed V and J ends, which lost 0 bases and 3 bases, there was a span of 9 bases. In germline, CDR1 is LNHNV, CDR2 YYDKDF (reference sequence). In nucleotides, the CDR3 is TGTGCCACCAGCAGAGATTACAGGGACAATCAGCCCCAGCATTTT. Translating gives CATSRDYRDNQPQHF.

This clone appeared a few times. V is TRBV7-9 and J is TRBJ2-7; D could derive from TRBD1 or TRBD2 (5 bases each). In germline, CDR1 is SEHNR, CDR2 FQNEAQ (reference sequence). The CDR3 extends over 14 amino acids. The germline V and J ends were trimmed by 3 bases and 3 bases, with 12 bases remaining between them. The CDR3 sequence: CASSFSGRNYEQYF. The CDR3 coding sequence is TGTGCCAGCAGCTTCTCGGGACGGAACTACGAGCAGTACTTC.

The chain combines TRBV6-6 with TRBJ2-3; D remains ambiguous. V was cut by 7 bases and J by 0 bases, with 5 bases left in between. This CDR3 comprises 12 residues. The germline CDR1 and CDR2 sequences are MNHNY and SVGAGI (reference sequence). In nucleotides, the CDR3 is TGTGCCAGCAAACAAAGCACAGATACGCAGTATTTT. Residues: CASKQSTDTQYF.

This chain joins TRBV19 and TRBJ2-7; 10 nucleotides agree with TRBD1. The CDR3 has 20 amino acids. Trimming cost V 6 bases and J 0 bases; bases outside gene matches: 20. CDR1 is LNHDA and CDR2 is SQIVND in the germline V gene (reference sequence). Here the CDR3 DNA reads TGTGCCAGTAGGGCCGGGTCGCGGGACAGGGGCCATCCACCCTCCTACGAGCAGTACTTC. Translated, it gives CASRAGSRDRGHPPSYEQYF.

This clone appeared a single time. J is TRBJ2-6 and V is TRBV14; D unclear. Trimming took 5 bases from V and 1 from J, leaving 6 bases between them. The CDR3 is 14 amino acids. Germline V lookup: CDR1 SGHDN, CDR2 FVKESK. As DNA, the CDR3 is TGTGCCAGCAGCACCCAATCTGGGGCCAACGTCCTGACTTTC. This sequence encodes CASSTQSGANVLTF.

The rearrangement uses TRBV24-1 and TRBJ2-2, with a weak D call TRBD1 (5 bases). The CDR3 loop spans 15 amino acids. The germline V gene has CDR1 KGHDR and CDR2 SFDVKD. The germline V and J ends were trimmed by 6 bases and 0 bases, with 10 bases remaining between them. CDR3 sequence: CATSPRTSNTGELFF. In nucleotides, the CDR3 is TGTGCCACCAGTCCCAGGACATCGAACACCGGGGAGCTGTTTTTT.

This CDR3 reads CASSLVGRQGANTEAFF. The CDR3 DNA sequence: TGTGCCAGCAGCTTAGTGGGACGACAGGGGGCTAACACTGAAGCTTTCTTT. The chain combines TRBV7-6 with TRBJ1-1; 10 nucleotides align to TRBD1. The V gene's germline CDR1 is SGHVS and CDR2 FNYEAQ. V lost 1 base and J lost 2; bases outside the gene matches: 7. This CDR3 has 17 residues.

The genes are TRBV4-3 and TRBJ2-2; possible D gene TRBD2, 5 bases. V was clipped by 0 bases and J by 3 bases, with 8 bases between them. This CDR3 spans 15 amino acids. Germline CDR1 and CDR2: LGHNA and YSLEER. This CDR3 is CASSQDSGDTGELFF. CDR3 DNA sequence: TGCGCCAGCAGCCAAGATTCCGGGGACACCGGGGAGCTGTTTTTT.

The V and J genes are TRBV28 and TRBJ2-7; TRBD1 or TRBD2 may be the D gene (5 bases each). V lost 5 bases and J 3 bases, leaving 17 bases between the germline ends. CDR1 is MDHEN, CDR2 SYDVKM, per germline. This CDR3 spans 15 amino acids. The CDR3 DNA follows: TGTGCCAGCAGTCCCACCGGGACGGGGTTCTACGAGCAGTACTTC. The encoded protein is CASSPTGTGFYEQYF.

The V gene is TRBV5-6, the J gene TRBJ1-2; D gene uncertain. Germline loops: CDR1 SGHDT, CDR2 YYEEEE. Trimming removed 2 bases from V and 4 bases from J, with 12 bases in between. The CDR3 is made up of 14 amino acids. As DNA, the CDR3 is TGTGCCAGCAGCTTTTCTGGGGAGGGCTATGGCTACACCTTC. It yields the protein CASSFSGEGYGYTF.

The chain links TRBV2 to TRBJ1-1; the D is unclear. Germline V lookup: CDR1 SNHLY, CDR2 FYNNEI. V lost 3 bases and J lost 4, with 15 bases in between. This CDR3 has 15 amino acids. CDR3 sequence (DNA): TGTGCCAGCAGTGAGCCAGAATTTACCGGCACTGAAGCTTTCTTT. Its translation is CASSEPEFTGTEAFF.

The rearrangement links TRBV14 to TRBJ1-1; D might be TRBD1 (6 bases). Germline assignment: CDR1 SGHDN and CDR2 FVKESK. This CDR3 region has 19 residues. The V end lost 0 bases, the J end lost 5 bases, and 25 bases lay between the germline ends. The CDR3 sequence is CASSQDRRGGTPLGTEAFF. CDR3 in DNA: TGTGCCAGCAGCCAAGATCGGAGGGGAGGGACACCCCTCGGGACTGAAGCTTTCTTT.

The chain is built from TRBV21-1 and TRBJ2-3; no DNA check was done on the table's D call, TRBD1. TRBV21-1 is an annotated pseudogene. This CDR3 has 17 amino acids. In DNA form, the CDR3 reads TGTGCCAGCAGCAAAGGACCGGGACAGGGGGTTCAAGATACGCAGTATTTT. Protein: CASSKGPGQGVQDTQYF.